These T cell receptor beta chains were read from a single sample in a study of post-analysis software for immune sequencing data. TCRdb analysed the PCR reads with MiXCR anew, one entry per CDR3 protein. The sample contains some 700,000 distinct CDR3 sequences, approximately 59% of which appear only once. Sequencing input: blood. The receptors were sampled from a girl aged 2 to 9 with multiple sclerosis. The CDR3 runs from the conserved cysteine through the conserved F or W. The order of the fields is CDR3 DNA, CDR3 protein, D gene, V gene, clone size, J gene. The D gene is left open where the match is weak. Clone size, where shown, is once, few, many, or a class for clones that have expanded.

CDR3 DNA: TGCGCCAGCCGTTCGCGTTTTAGCGGACCAAGTTACGAGCAGTACTTC
CDR3 protein: CASRSRFSGPSYEQYF
D gene: NA
V gene: TRBV5-1
clone size: NA
J gene: TRBJ2-7

CDR3 DNA: TGTGCCAGCAGCTTAAAAGACTATACTAGCGAGCCCTACAATGAGCAGTTCTTC
CDR3 protein: CASSLKDYTSEPYNEQFF
D gene: TRBD2
V gene: TRBV11-2
clone size: NA
J gene: TRBJ2-1

CDR3 DNA: TGTGCCAGCAGCTTGGGAGCGGGAGCAATCTATGAGCAGTTCTTC
CDR3 protein: CASSLGAGAIYEQFF
D gene: TRBD2
V gene: TRBV5-6
clone size: NA
J gene: TRBJ2-1

CDR3 DNA: TGTGCCAGCAGTGGACAGGGGGCGGTTGGCTACACCTTC
CDR3 protein: CASSGQGAVGYTF
D gene: TRBD1
V gene: TRBV2
clone size: few
J gene: TRBJ1-2

CDR3 DNA: TGCAGTGCTAGAGATCGAGAGGCGGCTTCCGCCTACGAGCAGTACTTC
CDR3 protein: CSARDREAASAYEQYF
D gene: NA
V gene: TRBV20-1
clone size: NA
J gene: TRBJ2-7

CDR3 DNA: TGTGCCAGCAGTCTGCAAGGGGACGGCTATGGCTACACCTTC
CDR3 protein: CASSLQGDGYGYTF
D gene: NA
V gene: TRBV12-3/TRBV12-4
clone size: few
J gene: TRBJ1-2

CDR3 DNA: TGCACCGTCGGAGGGAACACTGAAGCTTTCTTT
CDR3 protein: CTVGGNTEAFF
D gene: NA
V gene: TRBV29-1
clone size: NA
J gene: TRBJ1-1

CDR3 DNA: TGTGCCAGCAGCCTCCTAGCGGGAGGGACCTACAATGAGCAGTACTTC
CDR3 protein: CASSLLAGGTYNEQYF
D gene: TRBD2
V gene: TRBV7-9
clone size: NA
J gene: TRBJ2-7

CDR3 DNA: TGCAGCGTTGAGCCAGGGCCCCCACAAGAGACCCAGTACTTC
CDR3 protein: CSVEPGPPQETQYF
D gene: NA
V gene: TRBV29-1
clone size: few
J gene: TRBJ2-5

CDR3 DNA: TGTGCCAGCAGTGAAAGTCAGGCGTACTTC
CDR3 protein: CASSESQAYF
D gene: NA
V gene: TRBV2
clone size: NA
J gene: TRBJ2-7

CDR3 DNA: TGCAGTGCTAAACGGGGCTACGAGCAGTACTTC
CDR3 protein: CSAKRGYEQYF
D gene: NA
V gene: TRBV20-1
clone size: NA
J gene: TRBJ2-7

CDR3 DNA: TGTGCCAGCAGTTTATCGGTGAAAAATGAGCAGTTCTTC
CDR3 protein: CASSLSVKNEQFF
D gene: NA
V gene: TRBV27
clone size: NA
J gene: TRBJ2-1

CDR3 DNA: TGTGCCAGCGAAGACAGGGGGAGTCCTAACTCCGAGCAGTACTTC
CDR3 protein: CASEDRGSPNSEQYF
D gene: TRBD1
V gene: TRBV3-1
clone size: NA
J gene: TRBJ2-7

CDR3 DNA: TGCAGTGCCGAGTCGGGAGCGCGAGGAGCAGATACGCAGTATTTT
CDR3 protein: CSAESGARGADTQYF
D gene: NA
V gene: TRBV20-1
clone size: NA
J gene: TRBJ2-3

CDR3 DNA: TGCGCCAGTGCGGGGGGGAACGACGAGACCCAGTACTTC
CDR3 protein: CASAGGNDETQYF
D gene: TRBD2
V gene: TRBV5-1
clone size: NA
J gene: TRBJ2-5

CDR3 DNA: TGTGCCAGCAGCTGGGGGACAGGACAAGAGACCCAGTACTTC
CDR3 protein: CASSWGTGQETQYF
D gene: TRBD1
V gene: TRBV5-1
clone size: few
J gene: TRBJ2-5

CDR3 DNA: TGTGCCAGCAGCCCGTTGACAGGGACCAAAAACATTCAGTACTTC
CDR3 protein: CASSPLTGTKNIQYF
D gene: TRBD1
V gene: TRBV11-2
clone size: NA
J gene: TRBJ2-4

CDR3 DNA: TGCAGTGCCCTACTAGCGGGGAGGACAGATACGCAGTATTTT
CDR3 protein: CSALLAGRTDTQYF
D gene: TRBD2
V gene: TRBV20-1
clone size: NA
J gene: TRBJ2-3

CDR3 DNA: TGTGCCAGCAGTCCCCGGGCCCTGTCGTTCGGTGATGAGCAGTTCTTC
CDR3 protein: CASSPRALSFGDEQFF
D gene: NA
V gene: TRBV7-6
clone size: NA
J gene: TRBJ2-1

CDR3 DNA: TGTGCCAGCAGCGTAGCTGGGGAAGAGACCCAGTACTTC
CDR3 protein: CASSVAGEETQYF
D gene: NA
V gene: TRBV9
clone size: NA
J gene: TRBJ2-5

CDR3 DNA: TGTGCCAGCAGCTTAGACAGGGTAGAGACCCAGTACTTC
CDR3 protein: CASSLDRVETQYF
D gene: TRBD1
V gene: TRBV5-1
clone size: NA
J gene: TRBJ2-5

CDR3 DNA: TGTGCCAGCAGCTTAGTGGGGGGCGGGGAAGAGACCCAGTACTTC
CDR3 protein: CASSLVGGGEETQYF
D gene: NA
V gene: TRBV7-2
clone size: NA
J gene: TRBJ2-5

CDR3 DNA: TGCAGCGTTGACCGGGGGGTTGGGGGCGGCTCCTACAATGAGCAGTTCTTC
CDR3 protein: CSVDRGVGGGSYNEQFF
D gene: NA
V gene: TRBV29-1
clone size: few
J gene: TRBJ2-1

CDR3 DNA: TGTGCCAGCAGTTCCCCCTACCAGGGGGTTGACACTGAAGCTTTCTTT
CDR3 protein: CASSSPYQGVDTEAFF
D gene: TRBD1
V gene: TRBV6-5
clone size: NA
J gene: TRBJ1-1

CDR3 DNA: TGTGCCAGCAGTCGGGAGTACCAAGAGACCCAGTACTTC
CDR3 protein: CASSREYQETQYF
D gene: NA
V gene: TRBV27
clone size: NA
J gene: TRBJ2-5

CDR3 DNA: TGTGCCAGCAGCGTTCCGGGACAAGGCAGCTCTGGGGCCAACGTCCTGACTTTC
CDR3 protein: CASSVPGQGSSGANVLTF
D gene: NA
V gene: TRBV9
clone size: once
J gene: TRBJ2-6

CDR3 DNA: TGCAGCGGCCTGGTCTCCGGGGCGAACTCCTACAATGAGCAGTTCTTC
CDR3 protein: CSGLVSGANSYNEQFF
D gene: NA
V gene: TRBV29-1
clone size: few
J gene: TRBJ2-1

CDR3 DNA: TGTGCCAGCAGCGCTCGACCGGCCCGGGTCCGGGACATAGCCTACAATGAGCAGTTCTTC
CDR3 protein: CASSARPARVRDIAYNEQFF
D gene: NA
V gene: TRBV9
clone size: NA
J gene: TRBJ2-1

CDR3 DNA: TGTGCCAGCAGTTTGATGACTGAAGCTTTCTTT
CDR3 protein: CASSLMTEAFF
D gene: NA
V gene: TRBV12-3/TRBV12-4
clone size: NA
J gene: TRBJ1-1

CDR3 DNA: TGTGCCAGCAGCTTACGGTACGCGGCAGCGGGGTTGTCAGATACGCAGTATTTT
CDR3 protein: CASSLRYAAAGLSDTQYF
D gene: TRBD2
V gene: TRBV7-2
clone size: NA
J gene: TRBJ2-3

CDR3 DNA: TGCAGCGTTTCTCCCGGGGGCTATGGCTACACCTTC
CDR3 protein: CSVSPGGYGYTF
D gene: NA
V gene: TRBV29-1
clone size: NA
J gene: TRBJ1-2

CDR3 DNA: TGCGCCAGCAGCCCCAGACCGGGCGGCACAGATACGCAGTATTTT
CDR3 protein: CASSPRPGGTDTQYF
D gene: NA
V gene: TRBV5-1
clone size: NA
J gene: TRBJ2-3